The 10 T cell receptor beta chains given below trace back to one sample, sequenced in a study of blood T cell repertoires in COVID-19. The data were produced by immunoSEQ multiplex PCR, yet TCRdb's version contains in-frame clones alone and is incomplete. The sample contains more than 200,000 clones, around 90% of which appear only once. The sample taken for sequencing was peripheral blood. These receptors were obtained from a man aged 70-80 years with acute or convalescent COVID-19.

The chain employs TRBV5-4 and TRBJ1-2; a weak D match, TRBD1 (6 bases). The CDR3 spans 13 residues. From germline, CDR1 is SGHNT and CDR2 YYREEE (reference sequence). Trimming shortened V by 4 bases and J by 8 bases, and 15 bases separated the two germline ends. DNA of the CDR3: TGTGCCAGCAGCGTAGGACAGACCAAAGGCTACACCTTC. Its translation: CASSVGQTKGYTF.

The chain is built from TRBV18 and TRBJ2-2; D uncertain. Trimming left V 3 bases short and J 6 bases short, with 5 bases between. The CDR3 covers 12 residues. The germline gives CDR1 KGHSH, CDR2 LQKENI. The CDR3, as DNA: TGTGCCAGCTCACCGTATGCCGGGGAGCTGTTTTTT. Translation: CASSPYAGELFF. Using reference TRBV18 and TRBJ2-2 for the parts outside the CDR3, the full variable domain is NAGVMQNPRHLVRRRGQEARLRCSPMKGHSHVYWYRQLPEEGLKFMVYLQKENIIDESGMPKERFSAEFPKEGPSILRIQQVVRGDSAAYFCASSPYAGELFFGEGSRLTVL.

The chain is built from TRBV5-5 and TRBJ2-3, with TRBD1 as a possible D gene (5 bases). Germline lookup yields CDR1 SGHKS and CDR2 YYEKEE (reference sequence). This CDR3 region has 14 residues. The ends were cut back, 4 bases at V and 2 bases at J, with 11 bases in the middle. The CDR3 DNA is TGTGCCAGCAGCCCAAGACAGTTCACAGATACGCAGTATTTT. It encodes CASSPRQFTDTQYF.

This chain joins TRBV5-1 and TRBJ2-7, with D possibly matching TRBD1 (5 bases). The CDR3 contains 15 residues. Germline CDR1 is SGHRS and CDR2 is YFSETQ. Trimming pared 5 bases from V and 2 bases from J, leaving 17 bases between. In DNA, the CDR3 is TGCGCCAGCAGTCTTCAGGGATACACTGCCTACGAGCAGTACTTC. It is translated as CASSLQGYTAYEQYF.

This clone came up once. The chain links TRBV15 to TRBJ1-5, with 10 bases matching TRBD1. Losses at the gene ends were 6 bases for V and 6 bases for J; bases not matched to a gene: 5. This CDR3 comprises 14 residues. Germline V gene sequence: CDR1 LNHNV, CDR2 YYDKDF (reference sequence). The CDR3: CATRETGGGQPQHF. In DNA form, the CDR3 reads TGTGCCACCAGGGAGACAGGGGGCGGTCAGCCCCAGCATTTT.

The chain links TRBV4-2 to TRBJ2-7, with D unclear. Trimming left V 3 bases short and J 5 bases short, with 17 bases between. The CDR3 sequence is 15 residues long. The germline gives CDR1 LGHNA, CDR2 YNFKEQ. The CDR3 DNA reads TGTGCCAGCAGCCAGACCCCGGCGACATTCCACGAGCAGTACTTC. This encodes CASSQTPATFHEQYF.

The chain uses TRBV7-9 and TRBJ2-7; TRBD2 matches 16 bases. The V segment lost 4 bases and the J segment 3 bases; nucleotides outside the gene matches: 9. This CDR3 comprises 18 residues. CDR1 is SEHNR, CDR2 FQNEAQ, per germline (reference sequence). CDR3 region: CASSSMPGLAGGGYEQYF. The CDR3 DNA reads TGTGCCAGCAGCTCAATGCCGGGACTAGCGGGAGGGGGCTACGAGCAGTACTTC.

Here the CDR3 DNA reads TGTGCCAGCAGTTTATCCGGACAGGGGAAGGCTGGGGCCAACGTCCTGACTTTC. Amino acid sequence: CASSLSGQGKAGANVLTF. The V call is TRBV28, the J call TRBJ2-6; 9 bases match TRBD1. CDR3 length: 18 residues. Losses at the gene ends were 1 base for V and 2 bases for J; bases not matched to a gene: 6. Germline CDR1 is MDHEN and CDR2 is SYDVKM.

The chain joins TRBV7-2 to TRBJ1-2, with unresolved D. The germline CDR1 and CDR2 sequences are SGHTA and FQGNSA. V shed 5 bases and J shed 1 base, with 14 bases lying between them. CDR3 length: 15 residues. The DNA for the CDR3 is TGTGCCAGCAGCCTAACCGCCGGGAGTAACTATGGCTACACCTTC. It encodes CASSLTAGSNYGYTF.

There are many counts of this clone. This rearrangement joins TRBV7-9 to TRBJ2-3; D is ambiguous. The CDR3 spans 14 residues. Germline V lookup: CDR1 SEHNR, CDR2 FQNEAQ (reference sequence). Trimming cost V 0 bases and J 5 bases, with 9 bases left between them. The CDR3 bases are TGTGCCAGCAGCTTAGCGAACTCTTTAGATACGCAGTATTTT. Protein product: CASSLANSLDTQYF.